The 10 T cell receptor beta chains below were found in one sample sequenced in a study of blood T cell repertoires in COVID-19. The protocol was immunoSEQ multiplex PCR, while the TCRdb copy is restricted to in-frame clones and leaves out a portion. The data contain about 130,000 clones, over 75% of them singletons. Material for sequencing was peripheral blood. The source of these receptors is a man older than 75 with active or convalescent COVID-19.

V gene TRBV4-1 combines with J gene TRBJ1-4; D gene ambiguous. Germline loops: CDR1 MGHRA, CDR2 YSYEKL. There are 12 residues in the CDR3. V was pared by 2 bases and J by 8 bases, with 6 bases between. CDR3 DNA: TGCGCCAGCAGCCAAACGGTGGAAAAACTGTTTTTT. This codes for CASSQTVEKLFF.

V is TRBV4-2 and J is TRBJ1-4; D unclear. Trimming removed 2 bases at V and 7 bases at J, with 14 bases between. The CDR3 sequence is 15 residues long. From germline, CDR1 is LGHNA and CDR2 YNFKEQ. As DNA, the CDR3 is TGTGCCAGCAGCCAATCTGTCGGAGGGATTGAAAAACTGTTTTTT. Translated, it gives CASSQSVGGIEKLFF.

The J gene is TRBJ1-5, the V gene TRBV21-1; the D segment call TRBD1 is taken from the table without a DNA check. TRBV21-1 is a known pseudogene. The CDR3 runs to 15 residues. CDR3 sequence reads: CASSSPGEGNQPQHF. The CDR3, as DNA: TGTGCCAGCAGCTCCCCAGGGGAAGGCAATCAGCCCCAGCATTTT.

The chain uses TRBV9 and TRBJ2-4; TRBD1 matches 7 bases. The CDR3 totals 17 residues. V lost 4 bases, J lost 0 bases, and 10 bases stayed unmatched. Germline lookup yields CDR1 SGDLS and CDR2 YYNGEE. CDR3 protein: CASSPRDSLLAKNIQYF. CDR3 bases: TGTGCCAGCAGCCCCCGGGACAGTCTTTTAGCCAAAAACATTCAGTACTTC.

The chain uses TRBV7-9 and TRBJ1-3; tentatively, D is TRBD1 (5 bases). V lost 5 bases, J lost 0 bases, and 17 bases lay in between. The CDR3 sequence is 17 residues long. CDR1 SEHNR and CDR2 FQNEAQ come from the germline V gene (reference sequence). Here the CDR3 DNA reads TGTGCCAGCAGCCCAGGGTTTGACCGTTTCTCTGGAAACACCATATATTTT. Translated: CASSPGFDRFSGNTIYF.

The chain is built from TRBV11-2 and TRBJ2-7; 7 bases are shared with TRBD1. Per germline, CDR1 SGHAT and CDR2 FQNNGV. J lost 1 base, V lost 5 bases, and 5 bases had no gene match. CDR3 length: 14 amino acids. CDR3 in amino acids: CASSRTGASYEQYF. As DNA, the CDR3 is TGTGCCAGCAGCCGGACAGGCGCGTCCTACGAGCAGTACTTC.

The chain employs TRBV5-1 and TRBJ1-4; 9 nucleotides agree with TRBD1. CDR1 and CDR2 (germline): SGHRS, YFSETQ. The junction had 1 base not matched to a gene; V was cut back by 2 bases and J by 5 bases. This CDR3 contains 14 residues. The CDR3 bases are TGCGCCAGCAGCTTCGGGACAGGGAATGAAAAACTGTTTTTT. The encoded protein is CASSFGTGNEKLFF.

The chain joins TRBV18 to TRBJ1-4; D gene ambiguous. Germline V gene lookup returns CDR1 KGHSH and CDR2 LQKENI. This CDR3 has 15 amino acids. V gave up 3 bases and J gave up 0 bases, with 8 bases separating them. The CDR3: CASSPGDSTNEKLFF. In nucleotides, the CDR3 is TGTGCCAGCTCACCCGGGGATTCAACTAATGAAAAACTGTTTTTT.

The DNA of the CDR3 is TGTGCCAGCTCAACACAGGGGGCGAGGACTGAAGCTTTCTTT. This sequence encodes CASSTQGARTEAFF. The V gene is TRBV18, the J gene TRBJ1-1; 9 bases line up with TRBD1. The V gene end was trimmed by 5 bases and the J gene end by 5 bases; junction bases not matched to a gene: 6. Germline CDR1 and CDR2: KGHSH and LQKENI. This CDR3 is 14 amino acids long.

This chain uses TRBV30 with TRBJ1-6; D gene uncertain. Germline CDR1 is GTSNPN and CDR2 is SVGIG (reference sequence). The V gene lost 2 bases and the J gene lost 11 bases, with 10 bases spanning the gap. This CDR3 comprises 12 residues. The DNA for the CDR3 is TGTGCCTGGAGTCCAGCCGGGGCACCCCTCCACTTT. It codes for CAWSPAGAPLHF.